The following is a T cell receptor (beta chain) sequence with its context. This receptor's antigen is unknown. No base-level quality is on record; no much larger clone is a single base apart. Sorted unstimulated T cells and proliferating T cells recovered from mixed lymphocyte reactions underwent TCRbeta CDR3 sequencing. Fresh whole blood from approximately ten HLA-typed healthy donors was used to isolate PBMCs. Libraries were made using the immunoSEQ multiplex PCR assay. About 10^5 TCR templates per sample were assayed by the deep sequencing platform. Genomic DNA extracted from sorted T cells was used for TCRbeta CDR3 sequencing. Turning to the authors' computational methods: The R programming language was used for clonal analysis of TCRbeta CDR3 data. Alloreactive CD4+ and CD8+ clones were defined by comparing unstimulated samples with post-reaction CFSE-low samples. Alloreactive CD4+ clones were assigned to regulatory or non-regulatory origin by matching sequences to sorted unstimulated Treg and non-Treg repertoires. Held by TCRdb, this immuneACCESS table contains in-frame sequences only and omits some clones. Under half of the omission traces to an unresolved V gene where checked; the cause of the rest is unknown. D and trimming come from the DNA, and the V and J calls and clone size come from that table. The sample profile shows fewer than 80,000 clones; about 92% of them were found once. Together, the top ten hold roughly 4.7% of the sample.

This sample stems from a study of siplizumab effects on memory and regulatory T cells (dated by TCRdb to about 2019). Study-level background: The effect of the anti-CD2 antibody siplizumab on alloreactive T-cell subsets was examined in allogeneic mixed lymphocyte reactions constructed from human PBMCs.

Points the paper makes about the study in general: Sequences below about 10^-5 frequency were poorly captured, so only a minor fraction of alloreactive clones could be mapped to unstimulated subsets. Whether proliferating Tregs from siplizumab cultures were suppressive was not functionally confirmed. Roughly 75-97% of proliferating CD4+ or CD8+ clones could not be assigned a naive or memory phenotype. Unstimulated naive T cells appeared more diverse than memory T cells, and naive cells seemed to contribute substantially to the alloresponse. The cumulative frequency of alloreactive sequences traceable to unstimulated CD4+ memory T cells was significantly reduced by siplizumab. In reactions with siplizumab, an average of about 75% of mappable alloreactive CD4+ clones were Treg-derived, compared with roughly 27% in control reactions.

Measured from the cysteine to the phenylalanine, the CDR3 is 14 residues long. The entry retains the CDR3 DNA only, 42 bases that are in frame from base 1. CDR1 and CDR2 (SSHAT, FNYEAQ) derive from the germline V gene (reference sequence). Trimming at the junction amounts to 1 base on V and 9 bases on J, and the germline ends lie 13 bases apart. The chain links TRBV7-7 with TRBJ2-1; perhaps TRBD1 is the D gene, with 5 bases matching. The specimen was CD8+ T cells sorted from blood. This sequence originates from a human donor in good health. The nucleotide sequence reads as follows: TGTGCCAGCAGCTTAGGGGAAGGGGTGGCTGAGCAGTTCTTC. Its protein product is CASSLGEGVAEQFF. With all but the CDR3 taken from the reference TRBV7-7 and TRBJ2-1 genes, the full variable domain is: GAGVSQSPRYKVTKRGQDVTLRCDPISSHATLYWYQQALGQGPEFLTYFNYEAQPDKSGLPSDRFSAERPEGSISTLTIQRTEQRDSAMYRCASSLGEGVAEQFFGPGTRLTVL.